A selection of T cell receptor beta chains follows, all from one sample in a study of blood T cell repertoires in COVID-19. Sequencing was performed with immunoSEQ multiplex PCR; in TCRdb, only in-frame clones are kept and a portion is missing. The sample consists of 75,000 to 100,000 clones, roughly 86% of them appearing once. Specimen: peripheral blood. These receptor sequences come from a human donor in a cohort sampled during active COVID-19. Each CDR3 is given with its conserved first and last residue. Fields, in order: V gene, clone size, J gene, D gene, CDR3 protein, CDR3 DNA. The D gene is left open where the match is weak. The size of a clone is reported for some rows only, either as once, few or many, or as a class for expanded clones.

v_call: TRBV15
clone_size: .
j_call: TRBJ1-5
d_call: .
cdr3_aa: CATSRDTRTVRQPQHF
cdr3_nt: TGTGCCACCAGCAGAGACACAAGGACAGTCAGACAGCCCCAGCATTTT

v_call: TRBV15
clone_size: .
j_call: TRBJ2-1
d_call: TRBD1
cdr3_aa: CATSRNRETGSENEQFF
cdr3_nt: TGTGCCACCAGCAGAAATCGTGAGACAGGGAGTGAGAATGAGCAGTTCTTC

v_call: TRBV27
clone_size: .
j_call: TRBJ2-7
d_call: TRBD1
cdr3_aa: CASSSSLGQGYSEQYF
cdr3_nt: TGTGCCAGCAGTTCCAGCCTTGGACAGGGGTATTCGGAGCAGTACTTC

v_call: TRBV28
clone_size: .
j_call: TRBJ2-7
d_call: TRBD2
cdr3_aa: CASRRNSGGAHEQYF
cdr3_nt: TGTGCCAGCAGAAGAAATAGCGGGGGGGCCCATGAGCAGTACTTC

v_call: TRBV7-2
clone_size: .
j_call: TRBJ2-1
d_call: .
cdr3_aa: CASSPTVYNEQFF
cdr3_nt: TGTGCCAGCAGCCCCACTGTCTACAATGAGCAGTTCTTC

v_call: TRBV6-5
clone_size: few
j_call: TRBJ2-1
d_call: TRBD2
cdr3_aa: CASRSGTRSYNEQFF
cdr3_nt: TGTGCCAGCAGATCCGGGACTAGGTCCTACAATGAGCAGTTCTTC

v_call: TRBV24-1
clone_size: .
j_call: TRBJ2-1
d_call: TRBD1
cdr3_aa: CATSDSPGRDRGQHEQFF
cdr3_nt: TGTGCCACCAGTGATTCCCCGGGCCGGGACAGGGGGCAACATGAGCAGTTCTTC

v_call: TRBV15
clone_size: .
j_call: TRBJ1-5
d_call: .
cdr3_aa: CATSGPNQPQHF
cdr3_nt: TGTGCCACCAGCGGGCCTAATCAGCCCCAGCATTTT

v_call: TRBV5-1
clone_size: .
j_call: TRBJ1-5
d_call: TRBD1
cdr3_aa: CASSSGTGNQPQHF
cdr3_nt: TGCGCCAGCAGCTCCGGGACAGGTAATCAGCCCCAGCATTTT

v_call: TRBV10-3
clone_size: .
j_call: TRBJ1-1
d_call: .
cdr3_aa: CAISERGSRDEAFF
cdr3_nt: TGTGCCATCAGTGAGAGGGGGTCCAGGGATGAAGCTTTCTTT

v_call: TRBV28
clone_size: once
j_call: TRBJ1-6
d_call: .
cdr3_aa: CASSLSVSPLHF
cdr3_nt: TGTGCCAGCAGTTTATCTGTTTCACCCCTCCACTTT

v_call: TRBV2
clone_size: once
j_call: TRBJ2-7
d_call: .
cdr3_aa: CASSVLWEQYF
cdr3_nt: TGTGCCAGCAGTGTACTCTGGGAGCAGTACTTC

v_call: TRBV6-5
clone_size: .
j_call: TRBJ1-4
d_call: .
cdr3_aa: CASKAGGGKLFF
cdr3_nt: TGTGCCAGCAAAGCGGGGGGGGGAAAACTGTTTTTT

v_call: TRBV19
clone_size: .
j_call: TRBJ2-3
d_call: .
cdr3_aa: CASSIRRGVRADTQYF
cdr3_nt: TGTGCCAGTAGTATAAGACGAGGTGTTCGAGCAGATACGCAGTATTTT

v_call: TRBV27
clone_size: once
j_call: TRBJ2-1
d_call: TRBD1
cdr3_aa: CASSNRGRNEQFF
cdr3_nt: TGTGCCAGCAGTAACAGGGGGCGCAATGAGCAGTTCTTC

v_call: TRBV19
clone_size: .
j_call: TRBJ1-2
d_call: .
cdr3_aa: CASSIGGTVNYGYTF
cdr3_nt: TGTGCCAGTAGTATAGGCGGGACGGTGAACTATGGCTACACCTTC

v_call: TRBV7-2
clone_size: .
j_call: TRBJ1-1
d_call: .
cdr3_aa: CASSTRGGTEAFF
cdr3_nt: TGTGCCAGCAGCACCAGGGGTGGCACTGAAGCTTTCTTT

v_call: TRBV6-6
clone_size: .
j_call: TRBJ2-2
d_call: .
cdr3_aa: CASSYSIQGNTGELFF
cdr3_nt: TGTGCCAGCAGTTACTCGATACAGGGGAACACCGGGGAGCTGTTTTTT

v_call: TRBV7-2
clone_size: once
j_call: TRBJ2-1
d_call: TRBD2
cdr3_aa: CASSEVAGEINEQFF
cdr3_nt: TGTGCCAGCAGCGAAGTAGCGGGGGAGATCAATGAGCAGTTCTTC

v_call: TRBV11-2
clone_size: few
j_call: TRBJ1-6
d_call: .
cdr3_aa: CASSFRGQGSSPLHF
cdr3_nt: TGTGCCAGCAGCTTTCGAGGGCAGGGGAGTTCACCCCTCCACTTT

v_call: TRBV27
clone_size: .
j_call: TRBJ2-7
d_call: .
cdr3_aa: CASSLSPLRVANYEQYF
cdr3_nt: TGTGCCAGCAGTTTATCGCCCCTCAGGGTTGCGAACTACGAGCAGTACTTC

v_call: TRBV28
clone_size: .
j_call: TRBJ2-7
d_call: .
cdr3_aa: CASRSNRISSYEQYF
cdr3_nt: TGTGCCAGCAGATCAAACAGGATTAGCTCCTACGAGCAGTACTTC

v_call: TRBV16
clone_size: once
j_call: TRBJ1-5
d_call: .
cdr3_aa: CASSQSGGHQPQHF
cdr3_nt: TGTGCCAGCAGCCAATCGGGGGGGCATCAGCCCCAGCATTTT

v_call: TRBV27
clone_size: .
j_call: TRBJ1-2
d_call: .
cdr3_aa: CASSFGQKNGYTF
cdr3_nt: TGTGCCAGCAGTTTCGGACAGAAAAATGGCTACACCTTC

v_call: TRBV5-4
clone_size: .
j_call: TRBJ1-4
d_call: TRBD1
cdr3_aa: CASSWGQGGREKLFF
cdr3_nt: TGTGCCAGCAGCTGGGGACAGGGCGGACGAGAAAAACTGTTTTTT

v_call: TRBV29-1
clone_size: .
j_call: TRBJ1-2
d_call: .
cdr3_aa: CSAGLMWGGGGYTF
cdr3_nt: TGCAGCGCTGGATTGATGTGGGGGGGCGGCGGCTACACCTTC

v_call: TRBV30
clone_size: .
j_call: TRBJ2-7
d_call: .
cdr3_aa: CAWSRGGFYEQYF
cdr3_nt: TGTGCCTGGAGTCGCGGAGGGTTCTACGAGCAGTACTTC

v_call: TRBV18
clone_size: .
j_call: TRBJ2-7
d_call: .
cdr3_aa: CASSKVTVSYEQYF
cdr3_nt: TGTGCCAGCTCAAAGGTCACAGTCTCCTACGAGCAGTACTTC

v_call: TRBV28
clone_size: .
j_call: TRBJ1-3
d_call: .
cdr3_aa: CASSPSRGRNTIYF
cdr3_nt: TGTGCCAGCAGTCCCTCCAGGGGACGAAACACCATATATTTT

v_call: TRBV6-5
clone_size: .
j_call: TRBJ1-1
d_call: .
cdr3_aa: CAVPWARDTEAFF
cdr3_nt: TGTGCCGTCCCCTGGGCGCGGGACACTGAAGCTTTCTTT

v_call: TRBV27
clone_size: .
j_call: TRBJ2-1
d_call: TRBD2
cdr3_aa: CASSSPSGAGVFGEQFF
cdr3_nt: TGTGCCAGCAGTTCCCCTTCCGGGGCGGGGGTTTTCGGTGAGCAGTTCTTC